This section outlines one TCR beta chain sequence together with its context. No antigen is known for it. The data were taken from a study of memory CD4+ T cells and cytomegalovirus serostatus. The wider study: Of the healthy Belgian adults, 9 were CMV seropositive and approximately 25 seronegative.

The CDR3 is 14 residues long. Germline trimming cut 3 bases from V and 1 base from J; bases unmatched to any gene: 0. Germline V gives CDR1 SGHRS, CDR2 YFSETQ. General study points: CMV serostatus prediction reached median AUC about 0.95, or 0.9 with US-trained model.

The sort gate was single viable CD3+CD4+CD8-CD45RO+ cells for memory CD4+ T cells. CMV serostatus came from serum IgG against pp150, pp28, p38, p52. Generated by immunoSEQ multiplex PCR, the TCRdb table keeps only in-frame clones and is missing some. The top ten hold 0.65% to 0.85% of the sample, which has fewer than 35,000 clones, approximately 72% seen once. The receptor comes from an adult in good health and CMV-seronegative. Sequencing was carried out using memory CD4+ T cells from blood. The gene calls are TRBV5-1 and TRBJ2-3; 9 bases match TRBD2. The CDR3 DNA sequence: TGCGCCAGCAGCTCTAGCGGGGGCACAGATACGCAGTATTTT. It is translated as CASSSSGGTDTQYF.